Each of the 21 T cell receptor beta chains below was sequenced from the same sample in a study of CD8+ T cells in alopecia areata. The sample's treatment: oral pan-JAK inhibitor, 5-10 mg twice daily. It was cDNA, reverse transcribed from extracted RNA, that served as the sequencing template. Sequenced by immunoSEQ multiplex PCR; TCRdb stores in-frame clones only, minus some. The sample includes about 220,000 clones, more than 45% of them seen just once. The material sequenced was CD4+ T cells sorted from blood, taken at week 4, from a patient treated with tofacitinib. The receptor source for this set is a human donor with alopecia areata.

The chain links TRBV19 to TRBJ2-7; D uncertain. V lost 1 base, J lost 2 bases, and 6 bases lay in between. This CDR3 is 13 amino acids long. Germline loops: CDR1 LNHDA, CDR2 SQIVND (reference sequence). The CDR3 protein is CASSIGRPYEQYF. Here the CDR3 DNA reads TGTGCCAGTAGTATAGGTCGGCCCTACGAGCAGTACTTC. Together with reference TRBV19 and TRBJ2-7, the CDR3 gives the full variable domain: DGGITQSPKYLFRKEGQNVTLSCEQNLNHDAMYWYRQDPGQGLRLIYYSQIVNDFQKGDIAEGYSVSREKKESFPLTVTSAQKNPTAFYLCASSIGRPYEQYFGPGTRLTVT.

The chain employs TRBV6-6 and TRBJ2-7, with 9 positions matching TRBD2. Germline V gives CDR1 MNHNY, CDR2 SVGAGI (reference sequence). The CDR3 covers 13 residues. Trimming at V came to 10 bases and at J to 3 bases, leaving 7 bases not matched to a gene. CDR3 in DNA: TGTGCCATCCATAGCGGGGGCCTCTACGAGCAGTACTTC. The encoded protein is CAIHSGGLYEQYF.

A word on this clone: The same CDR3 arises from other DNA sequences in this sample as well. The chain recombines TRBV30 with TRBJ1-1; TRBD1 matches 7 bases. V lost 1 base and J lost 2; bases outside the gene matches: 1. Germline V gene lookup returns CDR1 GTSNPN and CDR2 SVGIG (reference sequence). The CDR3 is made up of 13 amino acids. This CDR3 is CAWSGQGNTEAFF. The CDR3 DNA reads TGTGCCTGGAGTGGACAGGGCAACACTGAAGCTTTCTTT.

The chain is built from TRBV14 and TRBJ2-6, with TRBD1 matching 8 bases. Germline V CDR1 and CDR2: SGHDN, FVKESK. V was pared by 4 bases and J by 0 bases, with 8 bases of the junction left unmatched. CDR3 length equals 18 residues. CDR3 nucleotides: TGTGCCAGCAGCCCAGTAGGACAGGGTCTCTCTGGGGCCAACGTCCTGACTTTC. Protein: CASSPVGQGLSGANVLTF.

CDR3 in DNA: TGTGCCAGCAGCGATCCGGGGTCCAATCAGCCCCAGCATTTT. Protein sequence: CASSDPGSNQPQHF. The chain has TRBV11-2 and TRBJ1-5, with D hard to call. Trimming stripped 5 bases from V and 3 bases from J, with 11 bases between. Per the germline V gene, CDR1 is SGHAT and CDR2 is FQNNGV. This CDR3 has 14 residues.

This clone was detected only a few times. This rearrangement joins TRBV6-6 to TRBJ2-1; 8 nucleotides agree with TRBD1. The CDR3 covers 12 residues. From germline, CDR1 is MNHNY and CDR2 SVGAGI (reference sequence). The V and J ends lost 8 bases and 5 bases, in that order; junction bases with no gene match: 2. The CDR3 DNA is TGTGCCAGCGGGACAGGTAACAATGAGCAGTTCTTC. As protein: CASGTGNNEQFF.

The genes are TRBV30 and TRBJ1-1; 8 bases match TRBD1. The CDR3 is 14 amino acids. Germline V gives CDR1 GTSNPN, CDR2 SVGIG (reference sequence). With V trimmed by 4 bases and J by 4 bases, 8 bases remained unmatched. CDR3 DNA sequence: TGTGCCTGGACCATCAGGGGGCTCATCACTGAAGCTTTCTTT. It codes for CAWTIRGLITEAFF.

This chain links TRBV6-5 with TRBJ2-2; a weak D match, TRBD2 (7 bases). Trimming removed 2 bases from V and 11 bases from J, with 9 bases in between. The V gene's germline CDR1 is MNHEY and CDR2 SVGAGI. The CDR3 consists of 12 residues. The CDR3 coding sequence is TGTGCCAGCAGTTACCGGGGGGCCGAGCTGTTTTTT. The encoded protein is CASSYRGAELFF.

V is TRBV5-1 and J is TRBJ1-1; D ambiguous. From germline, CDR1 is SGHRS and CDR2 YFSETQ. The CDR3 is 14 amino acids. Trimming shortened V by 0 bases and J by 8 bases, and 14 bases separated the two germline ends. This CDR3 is CASSLEATNSEAFF. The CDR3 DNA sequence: TGCGCCAGCAGCTTGGAGGCAACCAACTCGGAAGCTTTCTTT.

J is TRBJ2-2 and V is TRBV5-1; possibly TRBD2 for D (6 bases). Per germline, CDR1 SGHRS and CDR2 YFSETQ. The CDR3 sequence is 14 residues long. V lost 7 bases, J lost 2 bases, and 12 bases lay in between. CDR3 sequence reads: CASGAGLNTGELFF. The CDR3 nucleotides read TGCGCCAGCGGAGCGGGCCTTAACACCGGGGAGCTGTTTTTT.

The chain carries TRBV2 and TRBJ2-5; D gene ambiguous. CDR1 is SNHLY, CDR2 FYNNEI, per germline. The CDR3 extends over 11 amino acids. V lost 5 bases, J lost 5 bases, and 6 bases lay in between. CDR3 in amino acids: CASSPWETQYF. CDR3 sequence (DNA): TGTGCCAGCAGTCCGTGGGAGACCCAGTACTTC.

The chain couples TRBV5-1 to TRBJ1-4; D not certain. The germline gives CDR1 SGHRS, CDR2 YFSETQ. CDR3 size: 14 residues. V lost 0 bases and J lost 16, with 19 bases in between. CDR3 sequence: CASSLDPSSVERFF. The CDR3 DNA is TGCGCCAGCAGCTTGGACCCCTCTTCGGTGGAGCGGTTTTTT.

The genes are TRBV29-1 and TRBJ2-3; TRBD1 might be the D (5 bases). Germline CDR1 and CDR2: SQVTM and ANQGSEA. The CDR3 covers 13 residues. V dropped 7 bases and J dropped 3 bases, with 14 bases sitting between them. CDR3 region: CSAAGFWTDTQYF. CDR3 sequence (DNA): TGCAGCGCCGCAGGGTTTTGGACAGATACGCAGTATTTT.

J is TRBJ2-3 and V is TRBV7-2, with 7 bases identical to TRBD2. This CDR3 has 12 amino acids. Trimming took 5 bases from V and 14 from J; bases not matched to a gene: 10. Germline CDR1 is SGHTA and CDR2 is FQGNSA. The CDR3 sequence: CASSPQAGSWYF. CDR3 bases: TGTGCCAGCAGCCCCCAAGCGGGGAGCTGGTATTTT. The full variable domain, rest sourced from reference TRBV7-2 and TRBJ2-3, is GAGVSQSPSNKVTEKGKDVELRCDPISGHTALYWYRQSLGQGLEFLIYFQGNSAPDKSGLPSDRFSAERTGGSVSTLTIQRTQQEDSAVYLCASSPQAGSWYFGPGTRLTVL.

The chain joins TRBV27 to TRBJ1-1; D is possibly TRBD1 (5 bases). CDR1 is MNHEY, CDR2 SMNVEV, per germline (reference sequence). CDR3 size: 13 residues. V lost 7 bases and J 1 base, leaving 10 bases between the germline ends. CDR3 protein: CASTKGPNTEAFF. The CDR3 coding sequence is TGTGCCAGCACCAAGGGGCCGAACACTGAAGCTTTCTTT.

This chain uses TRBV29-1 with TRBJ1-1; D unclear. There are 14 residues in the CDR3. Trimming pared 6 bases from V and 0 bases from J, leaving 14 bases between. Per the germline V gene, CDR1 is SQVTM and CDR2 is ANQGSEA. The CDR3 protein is CSVMVGGMNTEAFF. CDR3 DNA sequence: TGCAGCGTGATGGTGGGAGGCATGAACACTGAAGCTTTCTTT.

The CDR3 sequence is CASSLQGRNNEKLFF. CDR3 nucleotide sequence: TGTGCCAGCAGCTTACAGGGCAGAAATAATGAAAAACTGTTTTTT. The chain recombines TRBV7-2 with TRBJ1-4; maybe TRBD1 (5 bases). The CDR3 totals 15 residues. Germline V gives CDR1 SGHTA, CDR2 FQGNSA. V was cut by 2 bases and J by 4 bases, with 11 bases left in between.

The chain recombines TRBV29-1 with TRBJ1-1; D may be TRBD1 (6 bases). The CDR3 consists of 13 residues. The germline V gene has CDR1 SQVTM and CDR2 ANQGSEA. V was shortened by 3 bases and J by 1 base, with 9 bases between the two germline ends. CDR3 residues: CSVDSRGNTEAFF. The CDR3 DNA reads TGCAGCGTTGATAGCAGGGGGAACACTGAAGCTTTCTTT.

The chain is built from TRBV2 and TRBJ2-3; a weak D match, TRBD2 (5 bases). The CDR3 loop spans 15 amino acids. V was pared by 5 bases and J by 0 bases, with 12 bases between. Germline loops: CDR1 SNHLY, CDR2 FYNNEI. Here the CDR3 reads CASSNGISSTDTQYF. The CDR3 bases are TGTGCCAGCAGTAACGGGATATCTAGCACAGATACGCAGTATTTT.

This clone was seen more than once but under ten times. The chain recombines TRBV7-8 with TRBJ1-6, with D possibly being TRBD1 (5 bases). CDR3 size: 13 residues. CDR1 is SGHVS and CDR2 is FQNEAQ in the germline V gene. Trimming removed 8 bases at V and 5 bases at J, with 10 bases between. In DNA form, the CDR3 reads TGTGCCAGCGGGCAGGGTGATAATTCACCCCTCCACTTT. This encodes CASGQGDNSPLHF.

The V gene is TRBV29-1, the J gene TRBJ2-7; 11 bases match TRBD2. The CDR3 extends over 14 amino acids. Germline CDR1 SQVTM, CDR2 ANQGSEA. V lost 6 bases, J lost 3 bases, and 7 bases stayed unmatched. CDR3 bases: TGCAGCGTGGTACTAGCGGGGGACCTCTACGAGCAGTACTTC. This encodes CSVVLAGDLYEQYF.